Each of the 31 T cell receptor beta chains below was sequenced from the same sample in a study of glioma-infiltrating T cells after dendritic cell vaccination. Clones were sequenced by immunoSEQ multiplex PCR, and TCRdb holds only the in-frame ones, with some missing. This repertoire shows 100,000 or so clones, more than 75% found once; its top ten account for approximately 14%. The source was blood, collected before dendritic cell vaccination. These TCRs come from a human donor with glioblastoma.

The chain recombines TRBV28 with TRBJ2-3; 11 bases line up with TRBD2. Germline V gene sequence: CDR1 MDHEN, CDR2 SYDVKM. The CDR3 runs 16 residues. With 7 bases clipped from V and 2 bases from J, the junction kept 8 bases outside the gene matches. CDR3 bases: TGTGCCAGCACTGACGGACTAGCGGGTTTCACAGATACGCAGTATTTT. It yields the protein CASTDGLAGFTDTQYF.

This chain connects TRBV7-2 to TRBJ2-7; 8 nucleotides align to TRBD1. This CDR3 region has 14 residues. J lost 0 bases, V lost 5 bases, and 3 bases had no gene match. Germline values: CDR1 SGHTA, CDR2 FQGNSA. DNA of the CDR3: TGTGCCAGCAGCCCAGGGACAGGCTCCTACGAGCAGTACTTC. It codes for CASSPGTGSYEQYF.

The CDR3 DNA reads TGCGCCAGCAGCCAAGAGGGGCTGAACACCGGGGAGCTGTTTTTT. Its protein product is CASSQEGLNTGELFF. The chain uses TRBV4-1 and TRBJ2-2, with D perhaps TRBD1 (5 bases). CDR1 is MGHRA, CDR2 YSYEKL, per germline. With 0 bases removed from V and 1 base from J, the gap between germline ends came to 6 bases. CDR3 length equals 15 residues.

This rearrangement joins TRBV5-6 to TRBJ2-7; 8 bases match TRBD1. This CDR3 has 12 residues. Germline loops: CDR1 SGHDT, CDR2 YYEEEE. Losses at the gene ends were 2 bases for V and 7 bases for J; bases not matched to a gene: 2. The CDR3 loop reads CASSLQGVEQYF. DNA for the CDR3: TGTGCCAGCAGCTTACAGGGGGTTGAGCAGTACTTC.

As concerns this clone: Other DNA sequences in the sample encode the same CDR3. The genes are TRBV7-9 and TRBJ1-2, with 8 bases aligning to TRBD1. CDR3 size: 14 residues. The germline V gene has CDR1 SEHNR and CDR2 FQNEAQ (reference sequence). V shed 5 bases and J 3 bases; nucleotides not matched to a gene: 5. In DNA, the CDR3 is TGTGCCAGCAGCCCCGGGACAGGAGACTATGGCTACACCTTC. This codes for CASSPGTGDYGYTF.

This chain joins TRBV5-4 and TRBJ2-1, with TRBD2 as a possible D gene (6 bases). This CDR3 contains 15 residues. The V gene lost 2 bases and the J gene lost 0 bases, with 9 bases spanning the gap. Germline CDR1 reads SGHNT; CDR2 reads YYREEE (reference sequence). CDR3 in amino acids: CASSFVGSSYNEQFF. In nucleotides, the CDR3 is TGTGCCAGCAGCTTCGTCGGGAGCTCCTACAATGAGCAGTTCTTC.

J is TRBJ1-1 and V is TRBV15, with TRBD1 matching 7 bases. This CDR3 contains 15 residues. With V trimmed by 5 bases and J by 3 bases, 9 bases remained unmatched. The germline V gene has CDR1 LNHNV and CDR2 YYDKDF (reference sequence). The chain's CDR3 is CATSADRVEDTEAFF. CDR3 DNA sequence: TGTGCCACCAGCGCAGACAGGGTCGAGGACACTGAAGCTTTCTTT.

The V gene is TRBV5-5, the J gene TRBJ2-1; D may be TRBD2 (5 bases). V lost 0 bases and J 0 bases, leaving 7 bases between the germline ends. The V gene's germline CDR1 is SGHKS and CDR2 YYEKEE (reference sequence). The CDR3 consists of 15 residues. Here the CDR3 reads CASSLERVSYNEQFF. The CDR3 DNA reads TGTGCCAGCAGCTTGGAGAGGGTCTCCTACAATGAGCAGTTCTTC.

Notes on this clone: The same CDR3 can be traced to other DNA sequences in this sample. CDR3 in amino acids: CASSVQGANEKLFF. The CDR3 nucleotides are TGTGCCAGCAGCGTACAGGGGGCTAATGAAAAACTGTTTTTT. The chain joins TRBV9 to TRBJ1-4; 7 bases line up with TRBD1. V lost 1 base to trimming and J lost 3 bases; unmatched junction nucleotides: 0. CDR3 length: 14 amino acids. Germline CDR1 SGDLS, CDR2 YYNGEE.

The chain uses TRBV27 and TRBJ1-2; D perhaps matches TRBD1 (5 bases). The germline V and J ends were trimmed by 6 bases and 6 bases, with 14 bases remaining between them. In germline, CDR1 is MNHEY, CDR2 SMNVEV (reference sequence). The CDR3 is made up of 13 amino acids. CDR3 sequence (DNA): TGTGCCAGCAGCCCCGATGGGGCGGATGGCTACACCTTC. Encoded protein: CASSPDGADGYTF.

The V call is TRBV9, the J call TRBJ2-6; 8 bases match TRBD2. This CDR3 spans 19 amino acids. The V gene's germline CDR1 is SGDLS and CDR2 YYNGEE. V trimming: 0 bases; J trimming: 4 bases; junction bases outside the gene matches: 12. The CDR3 nucleotides are TGTGCCAGCAGCGTAGATCCCGGGAGGGCCGATTCAGGGGCCAACGTCCTGACTTTC. It translates to CASSVDPGRADSGANVLTF.

The V gene is TRBV4-3, the J gene TRBJ2-7, with unresolved D. V dropped 0 bases and J dropped 4 bases, with 7 bases sitting between them. CDR3 length equals 13 residues. Germline lookup yields CDR1 LGHNA and CDR2 YSLEER. The CDR3 DNA sequence: TGCGCCAGCAGCCAAGAATCAGGTTACGAGCAGTACTTC. It yields the protein CASSQESGYEQYF.

The chain uses TRBV4-3 and TRBJ1-1; possible D gene TRBD1, 5 bases. The germline V gene has CDR1 LGHNA and CDR2 YSLEER. The CDR3 covers 15 residues. V gave up 1 base and J gave up 6 bases, with 15 bases separating them. The CDR3: CASSQGGGVVPEAFF. DNA for the CDR3: TGCGCCAGCAGCCAAGGGGGAGGGGTGGTTCCTGAAGCTTTCTTT.

This clone was detected only once. The chain recombines TRBV19 with TRBJ1-1; D is possibly TRBD1 (5 bases). The germline gives CDR1 LNHDA, CDR2 SQIVND (reference sequence). The germline V and J ends were trimmed by 5 bases and 5 bases, with 12 bases remaining between them. The CDR3 consists of 13 residues. In nucleotides, the CDR3 is TGTGCCAGTAGTCTGCAGGGAGGGACTGAAGCTTTCTTT. It encodes CASSLQGGTEAFF.

The rearrangement joins TRBV7-7 to TRBJ2-2, with D perhaps matching TRBD1 (6 bases). The CDR3 has 13 amino acids. In germline, CDR1 is SSHAT, CDR2 FNYEAQ (reference sequence). The germline V and J ends were trimmed by 7 bases and 1 base, with 7 bases remaining between them. The CDR3 is CASTQGNTGELFF. The CDR3 region has the DNA TGTGCCAGCACACAGGGGAACACCGGGGAGCTGTTTTTT.

V gene TRBV5-8 combines with J gene TRBJ1-6, with TRBD1 as a possible D gene (5 bases). V lost 4 bases and J 7 bases, leaving 15 bases between the germline ends. The CDR3 runs 15 residues. Germline values: CDR1 SGHTS, CDR2 YDEGEE. Written as DNA, the CDR3 is TGTGCCAGCAGCAGACAGTCCAGTGGAAATTCACCCCTCCACTTT. This sequence encodes CASSRQSSGNSPLHF.

The V and J genes are TRBV25-1 and TRBJ2-7; D might be TRBD1 (6 bases). The CDR3 runs 12 residues. Germline CDR1 MGHDK, CDR2 SYGVNS. Trimming pared 6 bases from V and 6 bases from J, leaving 12 bases between. As DNA, the CDR3 is TGTGCCAGCAGCCGGGACATGAGCGAGCAGTACTTC. It codes for CASSRDMSEQYF.

V is TRBV7-2 and J is TRBJ2-7; weak D call: TRBD1 (6 bases). Between the trimmed V and J ends, which lost 5 bases and 4 bases, there was a span of 18 bases. This CDR3 has 15 amino acids. CDR1 and CDR2 (germline): SGHTA, FQGNSA. The CDR3 bases are TGTGCCAGCAGCCCTTCGGGGACAACCGGGTACGAGCAGTACTTC. Its protein is CASSPSGTTGYEQYF.

The chain links TRBV7-2 to TRBJ1-2; possibly TRBD1 for D (5 bases). The CDR3 spans 16 residues. Trimming pared 3 bases from V and 7 bases from J, leaving 21 bases between. Germline CDR1 is SGHTA and CDR2 is FQGNSA. The CDR3 loop reads CASSFPGGQGNSGYTF. CDR3 nucleotide sequence: TGTGCCAGCAGCTTCCCGGGAGGGCAGGGTAATAGTGGCTACACCTTC.

V gene TRBV6-1 combines with J gene TRBJ2-7; 10 bases align to TRBD2. V lost 2 bases, J lost 2 bases, and 6 bases stayed unmatched. This CDR3 has 16 residues. Per germline, CDR1 MNHNS and CDR2 SASEGT. The CDR3 is CASSESESGGAYEQYF. DNA of the CDR3: TGTGCCAGCAGTGAATCCGAAAGCGGGGGGGCCTACGAGCAGTACTTC.

The chain joins TRBV29-1 to TRBJ2-1; D unclear. The germline V gene has CDR1 SQVTM and CDR2 ANQGSEA. Between the trimmed V and J ends, which lost 3 bases and 0 bases, there was a span of 9 bases. The CDR3 length is 14 residues. The CDR3, as DNA: TGCAGCGTTGAGTCGAGAAGCTCCTACAATGAGCAGTTCTTC. It translates to CSVESRSSYNEQFF.

This chain uses TRBV7-2 with TRBJ2-7; D is possibly TRBD2 (5 bases). This CDR3 is 14 amino acids long. Trimming stripped 2 bases from V and 7 bases from J, with 15 bases between. Germline loops: CDR1 SGHTA, CDR2 FQGNSA. The CDR3 bases are TGTGCCAGCAGCTTACGGAATATCCGCGGGGAGCAGTACTTC. Amino acid sequence: CASSLRNIRGEQYF.

The chain links TRBV9 to TRBJ2-3, with TRBD2 identical over 9 bases. Germline trimming cut 1 base from V and 2 bases from J; bases unmatched to any gene: 8. Germline V CDR1 and CDR2: SGDLS, YYNGEE. The CDR3 runs 17 residues. DNA of the CDR3: TGTGCCAGCAGCGTAACGGGGCTAGCGGGGTACACAGATACGCAGTATTTT. Amino acid sequence: CASSVTGLAGYTDTQYF.

This clone was seen only a few times. The chain joins TRBV2 to TRBJ2-7; 8 bases match TRBD1. With 6 bases clipped from V and 0 bases from J, the junction kept 4 bases outside the gene matches. CDR1 and CDR2 (germline): SNHLY, FYNNEI. The CDR3 consists of 14 residues. The CDR3 nucleotides read TGTGCCAGCAGGAGGACAGGGAGCTCCTACGAGCAGTACTTC. Its protein is CASRRTGSSYEQYF.

This clone was seen just once. The rearrangement joins TRBV9 to TRBJ2-5; maybe TRBD1 (5 bases). Deletions cut 3 bases from V and 2 bases from J, with 11 bases between. CDR1 and CDR2 from the germline V gene are SGDLS and YYNGEE. CDR3 length equals 14 residues. CDR3 sequence reads: CASSGRTTQETQYF. CDR3 nucleotides: TGTGCCAGCAGCGGACGGACAACTCAAGAGACCCAGTACTTC. The full variable domain, rest sourced from reference TRBV9 and TRBJ2-5, is DSGVTQTPKHLITATGQRVTLRCSPRSGDLSVYWYQQSLDQGLQFLIQYYNGEERAKGNILERFSAQQFPDLHSELNLSSLELGDSALYFCASSGRTTQETQYFGPGTRLLVL.

This chain uses TRBV15 with TRBJ2-7; D is uncertain. The ends were cut back, 0 bases at V and 7 bases at J, with 7 bases in the middle. CDR3 length equals 12 residues. Germline CDR1 reads LNHNV; CDR2 reads YYDKDF (reference sequence). In DNA form, the CDR3 reads TGTGCCACCAGCAGAGATGAGAGGGAGCAGTACTTC. Residues: CATSRDEREQYF.

The chain links TRBV19 to TRBJ2-2, with 12 bases fitting TRBD1. This CDR3 region has 14 residues. The germline V gene encodes CDR1 LNHDA and CDR2 SQIVND (reference sequence). V dropped 6 bases and J dropped 8; count of bases not matched to a gene: 4. The CDR3 DNA reads as TGTGCCAGTAGGGGACAGGGGGCAAGGGGGGAGCTGTTTTTT. Translating it yields CASRGQGARGELFF.

V usage is TRBV29-1 and J usage is TRBJ2-1; 10 bases align to TRBD2. J lost 1 base, V lost 7 bases, and 10 bases had no gene match. Germline CDR1 is SQVTM and CDR2 is ANQGSEA. CDR3 length equals 16 residues. The DNA for the CDR3 is TGCAGCGACCACACCCAAGCGGGGGGGTCCTACAATGAGCAGTTCTTC. This codes for CSDHTQAGGSYNEQFF.

The chain combines TRBV27 with TRBJ2-7, with D perhaps matching TRBD2 (5 bases). Per the germline V gene, CDR1 is MNHEY and CDR2 is SMNVEV (reference sequence). This CDR3 spans 13 amino acids. V lost 4 bases and J lost 3, with 10 bases in between. The CDR3 DNA reads TGTGCCAGCAGTTGGGGAGTTGGCTACGAGCAGTACTTC. Amino acid sequence: CASSWGVGYEQYF.

The J gene is TRBJ2-1, the V gene TRBV4-2, with D possibly TRBD1 on 5 matching bases. The CDR3 is 17 residues long. Germline CDR1 reads LGHNA; CDR2 reads YNFKEQ. Trimming pared 1 base from V and 4 bases from J, leaving 17 bases between. This chain's CDR3 is CASSQGDGWGQYNEQFF. CDR3 nucleotide sequence: TGTGCCAGCAGCCAAGGGGATGGGTGGGGCCAATACAATGAGCAGTTCTTC.

A few counts support this clone. The chain has TRBV7-8 and TRBJ2-7; tentatively, D is TRBD1 (6 bases). CDR1 and CDR2 (germline): SGHVS, FQNEAQ. This CDR3 has 14 amino acids. Deletions cut 0 bases from V and 4 bases from J, with 10 bases between. The CDR3 DNA is TGTGCCAGCAGCTTAGCGGGGACACTTTACGAGCAGTACTTC. Amino acids: CASSLAGTLYEQYF. Combining the CDR3 with reference TRBV7-8 and TRBJ2-7 gives the whole variable domain GAGVSQSPRYKVAKRGQDVALRCDPISGHVSLFWYQQALGQGPEFLTYFQNEAQLDKSGLPSDRFFAERPEGSVSTLKIQRTQQEDSAVYLCASSLAGTLYEQYFGPGTRLTVT.